This T cell receptor (beta chain) was profiled in a study of regulatory T cells in long-lasting Graves disease. Sample time point: newly diagnosed GD, antithyroid drugs for less than 3 months. After RNA was extracted from PBMCs, the TCR library was made from it. Findings of the study overall: There was favoring of TRBV28, TRBJ1-2 and TRBJ2-5 in persistent disease. Clonotypes that were public and shared totalled some 2,900 in persistent patients versus over 800 in new patients.

HTBI primers from iRepertoire and Arm-PCR of CDR3 regions yielded the TCR beta libraries. How the authors handled the data: Segment identification across samples yielded 50 to 80 TRBV and fewer than 15 TRBJ segments. TCRdb used MiXCR to reprocess the multiplex PCR reads, holding one entry per CDR3 protein. The V and J calls were determined by TCRdb, not by the authors. The data show hundreds of thousands of distinct CDR3 sequences, with around 16% seen just once and about 7.8% held by the top ten. The CDR3 length is 14 residues. The germline CDR1 and CDR2 sequences are MNHEY and SVGEGT. The V gene end was trimmed by 6 bases and the J gene end by 8 bases; junction bases not matched to a gene: 10. This clonotype occurred many times. Its antigen is currently unknown. These data also formed part of another study, on T cells in Graves' hyperthyroidism and ophthalmopathy.

The clonotype comes from a woman in her thirties or forties with Graves disease. V is TRBV6-2 or TRBV6-3 and J is TRBJ2-1, with 7 bases lining up with TRBD1. Sequences were derived from peripheral blood mononuclear cells (PBMCs), sampled at new diagnosis, from a patient treated with antithyroid drugs. CDR3 sequence: CASSLTGSPYEQFF. The CDR3 DNA is TGTGCCAGCAGCTTGACAGGGTCCCCCTATGAGCAGTTCTTC.